These T cell receptor beta chains were read from a single sample in a study of cytomegalovirus exposure and HLA in healthy donors. The data were produced by immunoSEQ multiplex PCR, yet TCRdb's version contains in-frame clones alone and is incomplete. The table lists 140,000 to 150,000 clones, approximately 80% of them singletons. The sequencing sample was made of PBMCs. These receptors all come from a woman aged 18-29 years in good health and CMV-seropositive. The CDR3 runs from the conserved cysteine through the conserved F or W. A D gene is named only where the DNA matches it firmly. Size is omitted from some rows. Given values are once, few, many or a class for expanded clones.

length	J	D	size	V	CDR3	DNA
13	TRBJ1-1	NA	NA	TRBV6-6	CASSYALNTEAFF	TGTGCCAGCAGTTACGCTCTAAACACTGAAGCTTTCTTT
16	TRBJ2-3	NA	NA	TRBV19	CASSLLTRASTDTQYF	TGTGCCAGTAGCCTCCTAACTAGAGCTAGCACAGATACGCAGTATTTT
15	TRBJ2-3	TRBD2	NA	TRBV5-4	CASNPRGGGALTQYF	TGTGCCAGCAACCCTCGGGGCGGGGGGGCGCTTACGCAGTATTTT
17	TRBJ2-3	TRBD2	NA	TRBV6-1	CASSEAASGGARDTQYF	TGTGCCAGCAGTGAAGCTGCTAGCGGGGGGGCTAGGGATACGCAGTATTTT
15	TRBJ1-5	TRBD1	NA	TRBV10-2	CASSEGQGLIQPQHF	TGCGCCAGCAGTGAGGGACAGGGACTGATTCAGCCCCAGCATTTT
13	TRBJ2-2	NA	NA	TRBV10-3	CAILASNTGELFF	TGTGCCATCCTGGCCTCAAACACCGGGGAGCTGTTTTTT
15	TRBJ2-5	TRBD1	NA	TRBV25-1	CASSVPGQGRETQYF	TGTGCCAGCAGTGTTCCGGGACAGGGTAGAGAGACCCAGTACTTC
12	TRBJ2-1	NA	NA	TRBV28	CASSLSYNEQFF	TGTGCCAGCAGTCTATCCTACAATGAGCAGTTCTTC
14	TRBJ1-2	NA	NA	TRBV2	CASSPNRQVRGYTF	TGTGCCAGCAGTCCAAACCGACAGGTCCGTGGCTACACCTTC
15	TRBJ1-3	NA	NA	TRBV5-5	CASSLVGASGNTIYF	TGTGCCAGCAGCTTGGTAGGAGCCTCTGGAAACACCATATATTTT
14	TRBJ2-3	NA	NA	TRBV5-1	CASSLQGGTDTQYF	TGCGCCAGCAGCTTGCAGGGTGGCACAGATACGCAGTATTTT
14	TRBJ2-1	TRBD1	NA	TRBV6-1	CASKGQGVANEQFF	TGTGCCAGCAAGGGACAGGGGGTAGCCAATGAGCAGTTCTTC
17	TRBJ2-7	TRBD1	NA	TRBV11-2	CASSFPSARGLFYEQYF	TGTGCCAGCAGCTTTCCGTCCGCCAGGGGGCTTTTCTACGAGCAGTACTTC
15	TRBJ2-1	NA	once	TRBV5-8	CASSPGTYSFKKQFF	TGTGCCAGCAGCCCCGGGACATACAGTTTTAAAAAGCAGTTCTTC
15	TRBJ2-7	NA	NA	TRBV30	CAWSVGLGGLYEQYF	TGTGCCTGGAGTGTAGGCCTAGGCGGCCTGTACGAGCAGTACTTC
16	TRBJ2-2	TRBD1	NA	TRBV6-1	CASSVGTGDNTGELFF	TGTGCCAGCAGTGTCGGGACAGGGGACAACACCGGGGAGCTGTTTTTT